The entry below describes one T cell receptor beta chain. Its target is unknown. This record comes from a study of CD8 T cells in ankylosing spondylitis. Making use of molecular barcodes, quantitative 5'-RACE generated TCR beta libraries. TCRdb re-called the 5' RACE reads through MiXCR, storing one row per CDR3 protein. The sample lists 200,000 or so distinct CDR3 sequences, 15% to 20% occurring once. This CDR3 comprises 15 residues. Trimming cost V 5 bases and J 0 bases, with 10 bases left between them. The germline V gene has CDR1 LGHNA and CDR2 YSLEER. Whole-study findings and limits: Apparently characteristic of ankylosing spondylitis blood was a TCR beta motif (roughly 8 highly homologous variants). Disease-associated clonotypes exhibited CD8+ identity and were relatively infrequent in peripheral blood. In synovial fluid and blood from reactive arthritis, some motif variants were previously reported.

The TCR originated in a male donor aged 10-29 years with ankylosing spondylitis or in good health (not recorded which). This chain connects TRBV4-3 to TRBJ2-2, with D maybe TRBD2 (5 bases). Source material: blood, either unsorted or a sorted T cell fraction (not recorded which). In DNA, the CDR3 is TGCGCCAGCAGCTCCGGGATCCCGAACACCGGGGAGCTGTTTTTT. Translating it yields CASSSGIPNTGELFF.